The 9 T cell receptor beta chains reported below all come from one sample, sequenced in a study of shared clonotypes between healthy human individuals. Only CD45RO-negative cells positively selected for CCR7 counted as naive CD8 cells, so terminally differentiated effector memory CD45RA+ cells were excluded. Produced via immunoSEQ multiplex PCR; TCRdb's table is partial and in-frame only. The profile shows hundreds of thousands of clones, around 92% of them singletons. The sequenced sample consisted of naive CD8+ T cells sorted from blood. Source of these receptors: a young man in good health.

This rearrangement joins TRBV5-1 to TRBJ2-7; D is ambiguous. Trimming stripped 0 bases from V and 3 bases from J, with 7 bases between. The CDR3 has 13 residues. The germline V gene encodes CDR1 SGHRS and CDR2 YFSETQ. The CDR3 protein is CASSLAWSYEQYF. CDR3 nucleotide sequence: TGCGCCAGCAGCTTGGCTTGGAGCTACGAGCAGTACTTC. Full variable domain (missing parts from reference TRBV5-1 and TRBJ2-7): KAGVTQTPRYLIKTRGQQVTLSCSPISGHRSVSWYQQTPGQGLQFLFEYFSETQRNKGNFPGRFSGRQFSNSRSEMNVSTLELGDSALYLCASSLAWSYEQYFGPGTRLTVT.

A remark on this clone: The same CDR3 also results from other DNA sequences found in this sample. The rearrangement uses TRBV14 and TRBJ2-7; 7 positions match TRBD1. The CDR3 spans 14 residues. After removal of 1 base from V and 2 bases from J, the junction contained 2 bases not matched to a gene. CDR1 SGHDN and CDR2 FVKESK come from the germline V gene. The CDR3 reads CASSQGQGAYEQYF. CDR3 DNA: TGTGCCAGCAGCCAAGGACAGGGTGCCTACGAGCAGTACTTC.

The rearrangement links TRBV4-1 to TRBJ2-2; 11 nucleotides agree with TRBD1. Per germline, CDR1 MGHRA and CDR2 YSYEKL. V shed 4 bases and J 3 bases; nucleotides not matched to a gene: 4. The CDR3 runs 16 residues. CDR3 amino acids: CASSPRDRGDTGELFF. The CDR3 region has the DNA TGCGCCAGCAGCCCCCGGGACAGGGGGGACACCGGGGAGCTGTTTTTT.

This clone was seen once. The rearrangement joins TRBV4-1 to TRBJ2-5; the D gene is possibly TRBD2 (6 bases). The CDR3 is 16 amino acids. V was clipped by 1 base and J by 1 base, with 13 bases between them. Looked up from germline, CDR1 is MGHRA and CDR2 is YSYEKL. CDR3 sequence reads: CASSQGQRVAQETQYF. The CDR3 nucleotides are TGCGCCAGCAGCCAAGGCCAGCGGGTCGCCCAAGAGACCCAGTACTTC.

This clone was detected only a few times. This chain joins TRBV13 and TRBJ2-7; the match to TRBD1 covers 10 bases. V lost 0 bases, J lost 5 bases, and 4 bases stayed unmatched. This CDR3 comprises 15 residues. The germline gives CDR1 PRHDT, CDR2 FYEKMQ (reference sequence). The CDR3, as DNA: TGTGCCAGCAGCTTAGGGGGACAGGGGATCCACGAGCAGTACTTC. Amino acids: CASSLGGQGIHEQYF.

This clone was observed a single time. The chain uses TRBV14 and TRBJ2-6; 11 bases are shared with TRBD2. Trimming cost V 7 bases and J 1 base; bases outside gene matches: 6. This CDR3 has 17 amino acids. Per germline, CDR1 SGHDN and CDR2 FVKESK. The CDR3 loop is CASKGLAGLSGANVLTF. The CDR3 DNA sequence: TGTGCCAGCAAAGGACTAGCGGGCTTATCTGGGGCCAACGTCCTGACTTTC.

The chain has TRBV9 and TRBJ2-1; unclear D gene. The CDR3 totals 16 residues. V was pared by 0 bases and J by 0 bases, with 10 bases between. The germline V gene encodes CDR1 SGDLS and CDR2 YYNGEE. In DNA, the CDR3 is TGTGCCAGCAGCGTAGGTGTCCTAAGCTCCTACAATGAGCAGTTCTTC. It translates to CASSVGVLSSYNEQFF.

Details on this clone: The sample contains more than one DNA sequence encoding this CDR3. CDR3 loop: CASSLAGGPYEQYF. CDR3 DNA sequence: TGTGCCAGCAGTTTAGCGGGAGGGCCCTACGAGCAGTACTTC. V gene TRBV28 combines with J gene TRBJ2-7, with 9 bases matching TRBD2. The germline gives CDR1 MDHEN, CDR2 SYDVKM. The CDR3 runs 14 residues. Germline trimming cut 2 bases from V and 2 bases from J; bases unmatched to any gene: 1.

The genes are TRBV15 and TRBJ2-5, with D possibly called TRBD1 or TRBD2 (8 bases each). The germline V gene has CDR1 LNHNV and CDR2 YYDKDF (reference sequence). Trimming shortened V by 4 bases and J by 4 bases, and 16 bases separated the two germline ends. The CDR3 consists of 15 residues. CDR3 in amino acids: CATSNLAGTGETQYF. CDR3 DNA sequence: TGTGCCACCAGCAACTTAGCGGGGACAGGAGAGACCCAGTACTTC.